These 5 T cell receptor beta chains were all obtained from the same sample, sequenced in a study of blood T cell repertoires in COVID-19. The repertoire was sequenced with immunoSEQ multiplex PCR; TCRdb's copy has only in-frame clones and lacks some. The sample lists more than 85,000 clones, roughly 85% occurring once. The sequencing sample was made of peripheral blood. Receptors were obtained from a human donor in a cohort sampled during active COVID-19.

The gene calls are TRBV5-1 and TRBJ1-2; TRBD1 aligns across 7 bases. The CDR3 runs to 16 residues. In germline, CDR1 is SGHRS, CDR2 YFSETQ. V trimming: 5 bases; J trimming: 2 bases; junction bases outside the gene matches: 12. CDR3 DNA sequence: TGCGCCAGCAGGCTTGCCACAGGGGCCCCCAACTATGGCTACACCTTC. Translation: CASRLATGAPNYGYTF.

The chain recombines TRBV19 with TRBJ2-5, with D possibly TRBD2 on 7 matching bases. Germline loops: CDR1 LNHDA, CDR2 SQIVND (reference sequence). The CDR3 extends over 13 amino acids. The V end was cut by 4 bases, the J end by 4 bases, with 10 bases between. Here the CDR3 DNA reads TGTGCCAGTAGTAGGGGGGGCGTAGAGACCCAGTACTTC. Translated, it gives CASSRGGVETQYF.

This chain joins TRBV28 and TRBJ1-2, with 9 bases matching TRBD1. The CDR3 consists of 15 residues. V lost 6 bases and J lost 6; bases outside the gene matches: 11. Per germline, CDR1 MDHEN and CDR2 SYDVKM. CDR3 amino acids: CASSFIRDRANGYTF. The CDR3 nucleotides read TGTGCCAGCAGCTTTATACGGGACAGGGCTAATGGCTACACCTTC.

The genes are TRBV19 and TRBJ1-4; 9 bases map to TRBD1. The germline CDR1 and CDR2 sequences are LNHDA and SQIVND (reference sequence). CDR3 length: 15 amino acids. V trimming: 3 bases; J trimming: 7 bases; junction bases outside the gene matches: 6. The DNA of the CDR3 is TGTGCCAGTAGTATTTCAAGGACAGGGGTTGAAAAACTGTTTTTT. It is translated as CASSISRTGVEKLFF.

CDR3 coding DNA: TGTGCCATCAGTGAGGGACAGCTCTACGAGCAGTACTTC. Protein sequence: CAISEGQLYEQYF. The chain has TRBV10-3 and TRBJ2-7; TRBD1 might be the D (6 bases). V lost 2 bases to trimming and J lost 3 bases, with 8 bases between them. The CDR3 has 13 residues. The V gene's germline CDR1 is ENHRY and CDR2 SYGVKD.